The 26 T cell receptor beta chains presented below share a single source sample, sequenced in a study of T cells in Graves' hyperthyroidism and ophthalmopathy. TCR beta CDR3 regions were amplified from RNA transcripts. During a first-round RT-PCR of the TCR CDR3, the HTBI primer set was used. Using its own MiXCR run on the multiplex PCR reads, TCRdb lists one record per CDR3 protein. The table has about 290,000 distinct CDR3 sequences, roughly 13% seen once. Sequencing used blood. The source of these receptors is a young woman with Graves' hyperthyroidism that later progressed to Graves' ophthalmopathy.

This clonotype was counted ten times or more. The rearrangement joins TRBV27 to TRBJ2-3; no clear D. Trimming removed 3 bases at V and 4 bases at J, with 8 bases between. The CDR3 sequence is 13 residues long. From germline, CDR1 is MNHEY and CDR2 SMNVEV (reference sequence). This CDR3 reads CASSFSAADTQYF. CDR3 coding DNA: TGTGCCAGCAGTTTTTCGGCCGCAGATACGCAGTATTTT.

In its sample, this clonotype was seen many times. V usage is TRBV6-2 or TRBV6-3 and J usage is TRBJ2-7, with TRBD2 as a possible D gene (6 bases). The V end lost 4 bases, the J end lost 2 bases, and 12 bases lay between the germline ends. The germline gives CDR1 MNHEY, CDR2 SVGEGT. CDR3 length: 14 amino acids. The DNA of the CDR3 is TGTGCCAGCAGTTTTGCTAGCGACGCCTACGAGCAGTACTTC. Encoded protein: CASSFASDAYEQYF.

The chain employs TRBV28 and TRBJ1-5; D might be TRBD1 (5 bases). V lost 5 bases and J lost 6, with 20 bases in between. From germline, CDR1 is MDHEN and CDR2 SYDVKM. The CDR3 covers 16 residues. The CDR3 coding sequence is TGTGCCAGCAGTCGACATCAAAAGGGGTCCGGTCAGCCCCAGCATTTT. It specifies CASSRHQKGSGQPQHF. Combining the CDR3 with reference TRBV28 and TRBJ1-5 gives the whole variable domain DVKVTQSSRYLVKRTGEKVFLECVQDMDHENMFWYRQDPGLGLRLIYFSYDVKMKEKGDIPEGYSVSREKKERFSLILESASTNQTSMYLCASSRHQKGSGQPQHFGDGTRLSIL.

This clonotype was recorded at least ten times. The chain couples TRBV28 to TRBJ2-7; no definite D call. This CDR3 is 14 amino acids long. V lost 6 bases, J lost 4 bases, and 16 bases lay in between. Germline V CDR1 and CDR2: MDHEN, SYDVKM. As DNA, the CDR3 is TGTGCCAGCAGCAGACGACTCGGAGTTTACGAGCAGTACTTC. Amino acid sequence: CASSRRLGVYEQYF.

The rearrangement joins TRBV9 to TRBJ2-1, with 7 bases fitting TRBD1. From germline, CDR1 is SGDLS and CDR2 YYNGEE. V gave up 2 bases and J gave up 8 bases; unmatched junction bases: 4. This CDR3 is built from 13 residues. CDR3 sequence: CASSVWQGDEQFF. The DNA for the CDR3 is TGTGCCAGCAGCGTGTGGCAGGGGGATGAGCAGTTCTTC. Full variable domain (missing parts from reference TRBV9 and TRBJ2-1): DSGVTQTPKHLITATGQRVTLRCSPRSGDLSVYWYQQSLDQGLQFLIQYYNGEERAKGNILERFSAQQFPDLHSELNLSSLELGDSALYFCASSVWQGDEQFFGPGTRLTVL.

This clonotype was counted ten times or more. V and J are TRBV2 and TRBJ1-1; possibly TRBD1 for D (5 bases). Trimming cost V 3 bases and J 4 bases, with 12 bases left between them. Germline assignment: CDR1 SNHLY and CDR2 FYNNEI. The CDR3 contains 14 residues. In DNA form, the CDR3 reads TGTGCCAGCAGTGATCTGGGGGAGGGCACTGAAGCTTTCTTT. Translated: CASSDLGEGTEAFF.

There are a few counts of this clonotype. This rearrangement joins TRBV20-1 to TRBJ2-7, with 7 bases identical to TRBD1. TRBJ2-1 matches the DNA end more closely, so the J call is doubtful. There are 15 residues in the CDR3. Per germline, CDR1 DFQATT and CDR2 SNEGSKA (reference sequence). CDR3 DNA: TGCAGTGCTAGAGCAGGGGGAATGCCCTCCTACGAGCAGTTCTTC. As protein: CSARAGGMPSYEQFF.

This clonotype was recorded a few times. V is TRBV6-1 and J is TRBJ2-7; 14 nucleotides line up with TRBD2. Germline lookup yields CDR1 MNHNS and CDR2 SASEGT. J was trimmed by 6 bases and V by 6 bases; bases with no gene match: 7. The CDR3 is 15 amino acids. The chain's CDR3 is CASSRGLAGVREQYF. CDR3 sequence (DNA): TGTGCCAGCAGCCGGGGACTAGCGGGAGTTCGCGAGCAGTACTTC.

Details on this clonotype: The CDR3 end shows no conserved phenylalanine or tryptophan, and so a read error is likely. The CDR3 reads CASSSESGGSYNSPLHS. Here the CDR3 DNA reads TGTGCCAGCAGCTCCGAATCAGGGGGATCCTATAATTCACCCCTCCACTCT. The chain is built from TRBV5-6 and TRBJ1-6; 7 bases line up with TRBD1. This CDR3 comprises 17 residues. J lost 1 base, V lost 3 bases, and 7 bases had no gene match. Germline V gene sequence: CDR1 SGHDT, CDR2 YYEEEE.

This clonotype was detected many times. This rearrangement joins TRBV27 to TRBJ1-6, with 10 bases fitting TRBD1. Trimming removed 0 bases from V and 11 bases from J; junction bases left unmatched: 10. This CDR3 has 17 amino acids. Germline V gene data show CDR1 as MNHEY and CDR2 as SMNVEV (reference sequence). CDR3 DNA sequence: TGTGCCAGCAGTTTATCTACCACGGGACAGGGGATGGCACCCCTCCACTTT. Encoded protein: CASSLSTTGQGMAPLHF.

The table lists this clonotype with many counts. The chain carries TRBV3-1 and TRBJ2-2; D perhaps matches TRBD2 (6 bases). This CDR3 comprises 14 residues. Per germline, CDR1 LGHDT and CDR2 YNNKEL (reference sequence). V was trimmed by 4 bases and J by 4 bases, leaving 10 bases between them. DNA for the CDR3: TGTGCCAGCAGCCGGTCGGGGGTCACCGGGGAGCTGTTTTTT. Translated, it gives CASSRSGVTGELFF.

The table lists this clonotype with many counts. A much larger clone differs by one base, so this may be a read error. J is TRBJ2-7 and V is TRBV7-9; 8 bases match TRBD1. The germline gives CDR1 SEHNR, CDR2 FQNEAQ (reference sequence). J lost 3 bases, V lost 4 bases, and 2 bases had no gene match. This CDR3 region has 13 residues. CDR3 amino acids: CASSSGQDYEQYF. As DNA, the CDR3 is TGTGCCAGCAGCTCGGGACAGGACTACGAGCAGTACTTC.

This clonotype appeared many times. The rearrangement joins TRBV15 to TRBJ1-5; D is possibly TRBD1 (6 bases). The ends were cut back, 9 bases at V and 11 bases at J, with 20 bases in the middle. Germline V lookup: CDR1 LNHNV, CDR2 YYDKDF (reference sequence). The CDR3 runs to 13 residues. The CDR3 DNA reads as TGTGCCACTACCAACAGGGACGAATTGACCCAGCATTTT. Translating gives CATTNRDELTQHF.

The genes are TRBV19 and TRBJ1-2; no definite D call. V was cut by 5 bases and J by 4 bases, with 11 bases left in between. From germline, CDR1 is LNHDA and CDR2 SQIVND (reference sequence). The CDR3 runs to 13 residues. The CDR3 protein is CASSPAVAYGYTF. The CDR3 nucleotides are TGTGCCAGTAGTCCGGCGGTCGCCTATGGCTACACCTTC.

This clonotype was recorded at least ten times. The rearrangement joins TRBV28 to TRBJ2-6; the D is unclear. This CDR3 is 16 amino acids long. Trimming left V 3 bases short and J 0 bases short, with 9 bases between. Germline CDR1 reads MDHEN; CDR2 reads SYDVKM. The CDR3 protein is CASSFSTYSGANVLTF. The DNA of the CDR3 is TGTGCCAGCAGTTTCTCCACATACTCTGGGGCCAACGTCCTGACTTTC.

This clonotype showed up many times. The chain carries TRBV7-2 and TRBJ1-1; no firm D call. The germline CDR1 and CDR2 sequences are SGHTA and FQGNSA. V was shortened by 1 base and J by 0 bases, with 6 bases between the two germline ends. This CDR3 region has 14 residues. CDR3 protein: CASSLGRMNTEAFF. CDR3 DNA: TGTGCCAGCAGCTTAGGACGGATGAACACTGAAGCTTTCTTT.

This clonotype was recorded at least ten times. CDR3 sequence: CASSLAGLSSYEQYF. In DNA, the CDR3 is TGTGCCAGCAGCTTAGCAGGACTAAGCTCCTACGAGCAGTACTTC. The chain recombines TRBV7-2 with TRBJ2-7, with D tentatively TRBD2 (6 bases). The CDR3 sequence is 15 residues long. V was pared by 0 bases and J by 0 bases, with 9 bases between. Per the germline V gene, CDR1 is SGHTA and CDR2 is FQGNSA.

There are many counts of this clonotype. V usage is TRBV5-6 and J usage is TRBJ2-7, with 9 bases identical to TRBD1. CDR1 is SGHDT, CDR2 YYEEEE, per germline. This CDR3 has 13 residues. After removal of 4 bases from V and 7 bases from J, the junction contained 6 bases not matched to a gene. In DNA form, the CDR3 reads TGTGCCAGCAGCGGAACAGGGGGCGGTGAGCAGTACTTC. This encodes CASSGTGGGEQYF.

This clonotype was seen ten or more times. The chain combines TRBV6-2 or TRBV6-3 with TRBJ2-7; D remains ambiguous. The V gene lost 6 bases and the J gene lost 2 bases, with 11 bases spanning the gap. CDR3 length: 13 amino acids. From germline, CDR1 is MNHEY and CDR2 SVGEGT. The CDR3 loop reads CASRTQVPYEQYF. CDR3 DNA sequence: TGTGCCAGCAGGACGCAGGTCCCCTACGAGCAGTACTTC.

This clonotype has at least ten counts. The chain links TRBV27 to TRBJ2-3; 12 bases match TRBD2. After removal of 3 bases from V and 2 bases from J, the junction contained 3 bases not matched to a gene. There are 16 residues in the CDR3. Germline-derived CDR1 and CDR2 are MNHEY and SMNVEV (reference sequence). The CDR3 reads CASSFGLAGSTDTQYF. Written as DNA, the CDR3 is TGTGCCAGCAGTTTTGGACTAGCGGGATCCACAGATACGCAGTATTTT.

This clonotype has a handful of counts. This chain uses TRBV7-3 with TRBJ2-2, with D perhaps matching TRBD1 (6 bases). Germline CDR1 is SGHTA and CDR2 is FQGTGA. CDR3 length equals 16 residues. Trimming took 4 bases from V and 3 from J, leaving 15 bases between them. CDR3 coding DNA: TGTGCCAGCAGCTCACAGATCAGGGGAGACACCGGGGAGCTGTTTTTT. Translation: CASSSQIRGDTGELFF.

This clonotype was picked up a small number of times. The V call is TRBV29-1, the J call TRBJ2-5, with D unresolved. Trimming shortened V by 0 bases and J by 3 bases, and 14 bases separated the two germline ends. The germline V gene has CDR1 SQVTM and CDR2 ANQGSEA. The CDR3 runs to 15 residues. CDR3 bases: TGCAGCGTTGAAGATCGGAAAGGGAAGAAAGAGACCCAGTACTTC. Its translation is CSVEDRKGKKETQYF.

This clonotype was found many times. J is TRBJ1-2 and V is TRBV15; D perhaps matches TRBD1 (5 bases). The V end was cut by 1 base, the J end by 8 bases, with 17 bases between. CDR3 length: 15 residues. Germline V gene data show CDR1 as LNHNV and CDR2 as YYDKDF (reference sequence). The CDR3 DNA sequence: TGTGCCACCAGCAGAGGGGGGGAACTCGGGGAAGGCTACACCTTC. Protein product: CATSRGGELGEGYTF. Looking up the rest from reference TRBV15 and TRBJ1-2 gives the full variable domain: DAMVIQNPRYQVTQFGKPVTLSCSQTLNHNVMYWYQQKSSQAPKLLFHYYDKDFNNEADTPDNFQSRRPNTSFCFLDIRSPGLGDTAMYLCATSRGGELGEGYTFGSGTRLTVV.

This clonotype was found many times. V usage is TRBV30 and J usage is TRBJ2-1; the match to TRBD2 covers 12 bases. The length of the CDR3 is 14 residues. Germline V gene sequence: CDR1 GTSNPN, CDR2 SVGIG (reference sequence). V shed 1 base and J 8 bases; nucleotides not matched to a gene: 3. The CDR3 sequence: CAWSGLAGGYEQFF. The CDR3 DNA is TGTGCCTGGAGTGGCCTAGCGGGAGGGTATGAGCAGTTCTTC.

This clonotype has ten or more counts. V gene TRBV7-2 combines with J gene TRBJ1-6; no firm D call. The V gene's germline CDR1 is SGHTA and CDR2 FQGNSA. V was trimmed by 5 bases and J by 1 base, leaving 9 bases between them. CDR3 length: 15 residues. The CDR3 is CASSGIESYNSPLHF. Here the CDR3 DNA reads TGTGCCAGCAGCGGTATCGAGTCCTATAATTCACCCCTCCACTTT.

This clonotype showed up many times. The chain employs TRBV5-1 and TRBJ2-7; no reliable D call. This CDR3 has 13 amino acids. The germline V gene has CDR1 SGHRS and CDR2 YFSETQ. V lost 0 bases to trimming and J lost 2 bases, with 6 bases between them. Here the CDR3 reads CASSLDVTYEQYF. Here the CDR3 DNA reads TGCGCCAGCAGCTTGGATGTTACCTACGAGCAGTACTTC.